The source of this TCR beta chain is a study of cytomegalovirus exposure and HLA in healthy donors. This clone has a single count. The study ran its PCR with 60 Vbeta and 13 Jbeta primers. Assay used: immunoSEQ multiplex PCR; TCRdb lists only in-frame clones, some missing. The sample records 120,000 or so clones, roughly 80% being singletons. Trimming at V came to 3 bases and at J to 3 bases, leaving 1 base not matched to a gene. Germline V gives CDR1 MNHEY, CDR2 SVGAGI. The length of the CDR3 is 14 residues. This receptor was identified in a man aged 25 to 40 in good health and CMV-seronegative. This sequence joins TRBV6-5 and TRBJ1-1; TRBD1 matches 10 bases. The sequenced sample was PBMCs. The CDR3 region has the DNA TGTGCCAGCAGTTATGGACAGGGGGACACTGAAGCTTTCTTT. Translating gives CASSYGQGDTEAFF.